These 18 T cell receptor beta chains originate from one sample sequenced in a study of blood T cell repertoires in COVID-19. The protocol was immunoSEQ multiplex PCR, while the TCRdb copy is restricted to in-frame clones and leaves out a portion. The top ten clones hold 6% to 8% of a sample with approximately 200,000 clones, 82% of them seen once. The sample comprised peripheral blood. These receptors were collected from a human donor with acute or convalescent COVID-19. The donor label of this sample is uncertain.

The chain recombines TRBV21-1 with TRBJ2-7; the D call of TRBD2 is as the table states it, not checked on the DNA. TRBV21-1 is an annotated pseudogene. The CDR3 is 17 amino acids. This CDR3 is CASAIMRGATGTDEQYF. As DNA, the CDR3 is TGTGCCAGCGCTATAATGCGGGGGGCGACTGGAACGGACGAGCAGTACTTC.

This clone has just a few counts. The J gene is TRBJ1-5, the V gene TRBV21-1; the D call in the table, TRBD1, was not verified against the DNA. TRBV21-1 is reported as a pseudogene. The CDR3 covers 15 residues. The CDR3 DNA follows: TGTGCCAGCAGCACGCCCCAGACAGTCAATCAGCCCCAGCATTTT. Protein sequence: CASSTPQTVNQPQHF.

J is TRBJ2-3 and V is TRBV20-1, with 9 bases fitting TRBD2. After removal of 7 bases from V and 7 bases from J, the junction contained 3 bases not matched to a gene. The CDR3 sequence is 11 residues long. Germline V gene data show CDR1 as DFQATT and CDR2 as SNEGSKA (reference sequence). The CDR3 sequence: CSGLAGYTQYF. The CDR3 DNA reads TGCAGTGGGCTAGCGGGGTATACGCAGTATTTT.

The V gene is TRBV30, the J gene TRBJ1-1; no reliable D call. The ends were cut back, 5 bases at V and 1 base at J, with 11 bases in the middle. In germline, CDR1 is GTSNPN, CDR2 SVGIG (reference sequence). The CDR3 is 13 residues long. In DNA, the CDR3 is TGTGCCTGGGCCAAGGGAGCGAACACTGAAGCTTTCTTT. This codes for CAWAKGANTEAFF.

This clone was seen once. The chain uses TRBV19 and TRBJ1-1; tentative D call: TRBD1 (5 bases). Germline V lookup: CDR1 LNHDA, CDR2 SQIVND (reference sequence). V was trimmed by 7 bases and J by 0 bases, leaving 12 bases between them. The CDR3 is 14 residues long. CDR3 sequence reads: CASTHGHLNTEAFF. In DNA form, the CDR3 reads TGTGCCAGTACCCATGGACATTTGAACACTGAAGCTTTCTTT.

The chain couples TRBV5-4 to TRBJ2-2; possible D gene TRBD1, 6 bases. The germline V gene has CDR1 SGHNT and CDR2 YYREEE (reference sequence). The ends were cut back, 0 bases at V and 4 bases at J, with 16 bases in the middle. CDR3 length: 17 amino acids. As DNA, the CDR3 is TGTGCCAGCAGCTTGGCCCCGGACAGATCTACCACCGGGGAGCTGTTTTTT. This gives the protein CASSLAPDRSTTGELFF. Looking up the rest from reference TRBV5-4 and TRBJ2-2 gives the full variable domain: ETGVTQSPTHLIKTRGQQVTLRCSSQSGHNTVSWYQQALGQGPQFIFQYYREEENGRGNFPPRFSGLQFPNYSSELNVNALELDDSALYLCASSLAPDRSTTGELFFGEGSRLTVL.

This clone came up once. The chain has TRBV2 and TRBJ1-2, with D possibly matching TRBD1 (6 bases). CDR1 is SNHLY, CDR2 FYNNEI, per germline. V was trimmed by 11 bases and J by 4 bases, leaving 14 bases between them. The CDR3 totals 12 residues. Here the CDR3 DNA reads TGTGCCTCACGGGAAGGGGGCTATGGCTACACCTTC. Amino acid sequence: CASREGGYGYTF.

CDR3 sequence (DNA): TGTGCCAGTAGTTCCCGGACTAGCGGGAGGTCGGATACGCAGTATTTT. Its translation is CASSSRTSGRSDTQYF. The chain uses TRBV19 and TRBJ2-3, with 14 bases aligning to TRBD2. Trimming cost V 5 bases and J 6 bases; bases outside gene matches: 7. The CDR3 extends over 16 amino acids. Germline CDR1 reads LNHDA; CDR2 reads SQIVND (reference sequence).

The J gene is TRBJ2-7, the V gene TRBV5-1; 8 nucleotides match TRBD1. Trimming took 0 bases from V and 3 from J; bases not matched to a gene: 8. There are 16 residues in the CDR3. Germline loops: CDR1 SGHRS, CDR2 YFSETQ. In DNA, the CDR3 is TGCGCCAGCAGCTTGGCCCCGGGACAGGATAGCTACGAGCAGTACTTC. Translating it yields CASSLAPGQDSYEQYF. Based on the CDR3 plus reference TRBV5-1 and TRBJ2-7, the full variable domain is KAGVTQTPRYLIKTRGQQVTLSCSPISGHRSVSWYQQTPGQGLQFLFEYFSETQRNKGNFPGRFSGRQFSNSRSEMNVSTLELGDSALYLCASSLAPGQDSYEQYFGPGTRLTVT.

The CDR3 spells CASSSRTGAYGYTF. The CDR3 DNA reads TGTGCCAGCAGTTCCAGGACAGGGGCGTACGGCTACACCTTC. The chain combines TRBV2 with TRBJ1-2; 9 bases are a match to TRBD1. Trimming took 5 bases from V and 8 from J; bases not matched to a gene: 9. CDR1 is SNHLY and CDR2 is FYNNEI in the germline V gene. CDR3 length equals 14 residues.

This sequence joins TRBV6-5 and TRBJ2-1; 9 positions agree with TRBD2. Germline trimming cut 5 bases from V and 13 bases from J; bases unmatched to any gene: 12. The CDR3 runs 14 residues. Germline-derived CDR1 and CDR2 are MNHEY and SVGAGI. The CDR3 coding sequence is TGTGCCAGCAGTCCGCCCTTAGCGGGAGCAGGCCAGTTCTTC. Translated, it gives CASSPPLAGAGQFF.

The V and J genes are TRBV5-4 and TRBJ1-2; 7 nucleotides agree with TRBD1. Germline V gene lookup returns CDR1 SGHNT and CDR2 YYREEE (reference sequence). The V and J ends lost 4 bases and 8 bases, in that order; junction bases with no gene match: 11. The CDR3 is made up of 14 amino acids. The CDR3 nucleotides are TGTGCCAGCAGCGGGGGACAGCTTCAATGGGGCTACACCTTC. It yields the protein CASSGGQLQWGYTF.

The CDR3 protein is CASSPTGDWQPQHF. Written as DNA, the CDR3 is TGTGCCAGCTCACCCACAGGCGATTGGCAGCCCCAGCATTTT. The V and J genes are TRBV18 and TRBJ1-5, with D tentatively TRBD1 (5 bases). Germline assignment: CDR1 KGHSH and CDR2 LQKENI. The ends were cut back, 3 bases at V and 7 bases at J, with 13 bases in the middle. There are 14 residues in the CDR3.

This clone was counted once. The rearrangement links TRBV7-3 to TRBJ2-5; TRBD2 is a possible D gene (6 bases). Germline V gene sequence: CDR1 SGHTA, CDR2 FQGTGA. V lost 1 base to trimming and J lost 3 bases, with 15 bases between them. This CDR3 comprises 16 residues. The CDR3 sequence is CASSLKVGGNEETQYF. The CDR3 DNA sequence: TGTGCCAGCAGCTTAAAAGTGGGAGGAAACGAAGAGACCCAGTACTTC.

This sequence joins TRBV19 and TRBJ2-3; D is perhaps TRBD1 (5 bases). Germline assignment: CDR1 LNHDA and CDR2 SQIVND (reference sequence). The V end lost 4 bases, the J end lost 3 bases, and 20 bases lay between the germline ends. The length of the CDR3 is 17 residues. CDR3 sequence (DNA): TGTGCCAGTAGTAAAGGGGCAGGGTCCCTGGGGACAGATACGCAGTATTTT. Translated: CASSKGAGSLGTDTQYF.

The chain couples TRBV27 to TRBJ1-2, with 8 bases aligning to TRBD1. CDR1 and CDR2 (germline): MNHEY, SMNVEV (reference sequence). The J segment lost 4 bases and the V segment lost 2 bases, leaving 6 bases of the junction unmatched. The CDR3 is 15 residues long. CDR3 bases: TGTGCCAGCAGTTTACAACCCACAGGGGGCTATGGCTACACCTTC. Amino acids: CASSLQPTGGYGYTF.

In nucleotides, the CDR3 is TGTGCCAGTAGTATAGATATAGTCACAGGGGTGAGCACAGATACGCAGTATTTT. Amino acid sequence: CASSIDIVTGVSTDTQYF. The chain combines TRBV19 with TRBJ2-3, with 7 bases fitting TRBD1. Trimming at V came to 0 bases and at J to 0 bases, leaving 9 bases not matched to a gene. Germline V gives CDR1 LNHDA, CDR2 SQIVND (reference sequence). The CDR3 has 18 amino acids.

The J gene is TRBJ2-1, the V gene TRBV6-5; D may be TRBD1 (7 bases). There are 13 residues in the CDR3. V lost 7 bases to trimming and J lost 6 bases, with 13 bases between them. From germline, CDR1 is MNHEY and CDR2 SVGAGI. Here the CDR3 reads CASTPGGLNEQFF. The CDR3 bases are TGTGCCAGCACTCCAGGGGGGCTCAATGAGCAGTTCTTC.